This T cell receptor beta chain was found in a study of OX40 agonist ivuxolimab in advanced cancers. V gave up 3 bases and J gave up 2 bases; unmatched junction bases: 3. Per germline, CDR1 SGDLS and CDR2 YYNGEE. The CDR3 extends over 15 amino acids. Libraries were prepared by immunoSEQ multiplex PCR; TCRdb keeps only in-frame clonotypes and omits some of them. The top ten clones hold around 1% of a sample with approximately 68,000 clones, 80% to 95% of them seen once. Sequencing was performed on CD4+ or CD8+ T cells sorted from blood, taken in a trial of the OX40 agonist ivuxolimab. The gene calls are TRBV9 and TRBJ2-1; 9 bases agree with TRBD2. The TCR comes from an adult with an advanced solid tumor such as melanoma, head and neck, liver or kidney cancer. The CDR3: CASSERGDAYNEQFF. CDR3 DNA: TGTGCCAGCAGCGAGCGGGGGGATGCCTACAATGAGCAGTTCTTC.